This T cell receptor beta chain emerged from a study of siplizumab effects on memory and regulatory T cells. The repertoire was sequenced with immunoSEQ multiplex PCR; TCRdb's copy has only in-frame clones and lacks some. The table has around 97,000 clones, roughly 94% seen once. The CDR3 is made up of 15 amino acids. Trimming pared 1 base from V and 1 base from J, leaving 11 bases between. Germline lookup yields CDR1 SGHTA and CDR2 FQGTGA. The source is a human donor in good health. The V call is TRBV7-3, the J call TRBJ2-7; D is unclear. The sequenced material came from non-Treg CD4+ T cells sorted from blood. The CDR3 is CASSLSPVRSYEQYF. CDR3 nucleotide sequence: TGTGCCAGCAGCTTAAGTCCGGTCAGGTCCTACGAGCAGTACTTC. The whole variable domain, filled in from reference TRBV7-3 and TRBJ2-7, reads GAGVSQTPSNKVTEKGKYVELRCDPISGHTALYWYRQSLGQGPEFLIYFQGTGAADDSGLPNDRFFAVRPEGSVSTLKIQRTERGDSAVYLCASSLSPVRSYEQYFGPGTRLTVT.